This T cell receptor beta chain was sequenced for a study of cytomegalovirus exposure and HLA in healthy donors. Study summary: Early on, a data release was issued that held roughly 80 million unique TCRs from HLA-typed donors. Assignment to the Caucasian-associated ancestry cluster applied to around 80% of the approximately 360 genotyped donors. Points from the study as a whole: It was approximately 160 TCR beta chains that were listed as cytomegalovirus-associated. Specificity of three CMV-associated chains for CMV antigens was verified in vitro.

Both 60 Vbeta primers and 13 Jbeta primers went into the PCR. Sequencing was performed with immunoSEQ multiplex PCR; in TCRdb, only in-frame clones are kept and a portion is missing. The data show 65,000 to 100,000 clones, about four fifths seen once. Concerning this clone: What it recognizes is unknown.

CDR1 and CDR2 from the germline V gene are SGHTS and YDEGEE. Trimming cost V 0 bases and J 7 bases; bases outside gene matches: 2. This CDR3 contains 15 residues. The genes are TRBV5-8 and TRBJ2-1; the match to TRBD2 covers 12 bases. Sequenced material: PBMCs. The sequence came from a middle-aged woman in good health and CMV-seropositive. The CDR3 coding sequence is TGTGCCAGCAGCTTGGTGACTAGCGGGGGAAATGAGCAGTTCTTC. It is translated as CASSLVTSGGNEQFF.